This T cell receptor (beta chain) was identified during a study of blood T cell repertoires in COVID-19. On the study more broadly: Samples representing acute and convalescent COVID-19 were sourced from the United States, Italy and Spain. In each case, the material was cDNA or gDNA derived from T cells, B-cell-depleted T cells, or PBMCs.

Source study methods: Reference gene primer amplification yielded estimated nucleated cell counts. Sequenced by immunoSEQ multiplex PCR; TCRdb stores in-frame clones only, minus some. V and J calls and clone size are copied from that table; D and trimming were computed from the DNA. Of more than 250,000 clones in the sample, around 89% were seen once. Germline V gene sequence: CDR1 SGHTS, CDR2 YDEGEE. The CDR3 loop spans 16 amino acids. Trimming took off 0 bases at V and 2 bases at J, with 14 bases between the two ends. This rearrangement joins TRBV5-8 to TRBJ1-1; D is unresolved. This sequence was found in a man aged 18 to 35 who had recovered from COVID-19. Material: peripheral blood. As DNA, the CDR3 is TGTGCCAGCAGCTTGGGTCGCGGAGGGATAAACACTGAAGCTTTCTTT. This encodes CASSLGRGGINTEAFF.